This T cell receptor beta chain was profiled in a study of T cells after yellow fever vaccination. Findings and limits, study-wide: Most clones from primary vaccination resurfaced after the booster (96% CD4, over 75% CD8). Repertoires sorted by FACS could include abundant clonotypes that are contaminants from the bulk population. It was a small share of clonotypes that appeared in both CD4 and CD8 compartments.

V shed 0 bases, J shed 1 base, and the junction held 9 bases outside the gene matches. The germline gives CDR1 LGHDT, CDR2 YNNKEL (reference sequence). The CDR3 consists of 19 residues. This clonotype has at least ten counts. MiXCR was run by TCRdb on the 5' RACE reads, yielding one entry per CDR3 protein. The table lists some 80,000 distinct CDR3 sequences, about 14% of them singletons, with under 30% in the top ten. Sequencing used CD8+ T cells not binding an NS4B(214-222) dextramer, sorted from PBMCs, obtained roughly 20 days after the first yellow fever vaccination. The TCR comes from a man aged 18 to 30 who received the YFV17D yellow fever vaccine. The chain recombines TRBV3-1 with TRBJ2-5; 12 bases fit TRBD2. CDR3: CASSQEWTSGEAFQETQYF. In DNA, the CDR3 is TGTGCCAGCAGCCAAGAGTGGACTAGCGGGGAAGCCTTCCAAGAGACCCAGTACTTC.